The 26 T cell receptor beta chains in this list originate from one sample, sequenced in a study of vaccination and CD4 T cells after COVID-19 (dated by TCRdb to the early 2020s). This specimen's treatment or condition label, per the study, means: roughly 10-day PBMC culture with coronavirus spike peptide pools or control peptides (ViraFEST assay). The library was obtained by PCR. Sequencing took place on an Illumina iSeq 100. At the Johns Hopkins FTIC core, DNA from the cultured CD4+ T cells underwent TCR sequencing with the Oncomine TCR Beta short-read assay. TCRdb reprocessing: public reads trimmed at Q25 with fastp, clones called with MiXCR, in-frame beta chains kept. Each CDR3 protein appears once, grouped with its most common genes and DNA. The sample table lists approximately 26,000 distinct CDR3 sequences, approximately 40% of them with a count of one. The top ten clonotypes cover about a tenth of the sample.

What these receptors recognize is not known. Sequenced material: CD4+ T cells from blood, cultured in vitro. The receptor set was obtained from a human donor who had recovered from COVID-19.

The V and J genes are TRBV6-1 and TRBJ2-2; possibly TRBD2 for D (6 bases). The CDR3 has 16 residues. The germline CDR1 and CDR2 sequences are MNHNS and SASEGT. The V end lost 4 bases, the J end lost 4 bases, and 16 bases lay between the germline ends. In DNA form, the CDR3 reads TGTGCCAGCAGTGGACGGGGGATTGACAGCACCGGGGAGCTGTTTTTT. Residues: CASSGRGIDSTGELFF.

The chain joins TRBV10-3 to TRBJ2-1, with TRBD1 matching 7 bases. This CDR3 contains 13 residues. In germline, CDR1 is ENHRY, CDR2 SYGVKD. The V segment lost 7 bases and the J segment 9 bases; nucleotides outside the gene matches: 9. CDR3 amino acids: CAITADRWLEQFF. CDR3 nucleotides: TGTGCCATCACAGCGGACAGGTGGCTTGAGCAGTTCTTC.

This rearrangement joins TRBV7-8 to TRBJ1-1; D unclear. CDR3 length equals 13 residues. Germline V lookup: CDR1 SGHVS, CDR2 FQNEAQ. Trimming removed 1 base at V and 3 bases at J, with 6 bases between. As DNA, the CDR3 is TGTGCCAGCAGCTTAGAGCGTGACACTGAAGCTTTCTTT. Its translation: CASSLERDTEAFF. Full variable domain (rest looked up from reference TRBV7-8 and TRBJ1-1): GAGVSQSPRYKVAKRGQDVALRCDPISGHVSLFWYQQALGQGPEFLTYFQNEAQLDKSGLPSDRFFAERPEGSVSTLKIQRTQQEDSAVYLCASSLERDTEAFFGQGTRLTVV.

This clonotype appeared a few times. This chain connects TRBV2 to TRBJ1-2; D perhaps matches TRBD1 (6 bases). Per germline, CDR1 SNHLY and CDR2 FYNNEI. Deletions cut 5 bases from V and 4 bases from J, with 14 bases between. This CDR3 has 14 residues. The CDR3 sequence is CASSSAGQTYGYTF. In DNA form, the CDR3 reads TGTGCCAGCAGTTCAGCTGGACAGACCTATGGCTACACCTTC.

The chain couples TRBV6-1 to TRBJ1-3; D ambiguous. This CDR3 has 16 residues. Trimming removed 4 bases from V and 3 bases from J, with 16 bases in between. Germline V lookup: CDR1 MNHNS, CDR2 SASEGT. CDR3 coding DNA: TGTGCCAGCAGTGCGCCGATCCCGTCGGGTGGAAACACCATATATTTT. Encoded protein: CASSAPIPSGGNTIYF.

The CDR3 is CASSPNTGELFF. In nucleotides, the CDR3 is TGTGCCAGCAGCCCTAACACCGGGGAGCTGTTTTTT. V and J are TRBV28 and TRBJ2-2; D is uncertain. Looked up from germline, CDR1 is MDHEN and CDR2 is SYDVKM. This CDR3 is built from 12 residues. Between the trimmed V and J ends, which lost 6 bases and 2 bases, there was a span of 4 bases.

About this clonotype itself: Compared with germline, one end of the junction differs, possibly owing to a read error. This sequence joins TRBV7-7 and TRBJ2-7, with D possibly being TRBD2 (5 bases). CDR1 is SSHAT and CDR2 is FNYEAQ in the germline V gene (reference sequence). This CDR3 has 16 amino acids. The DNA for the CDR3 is TGTGCTAGCAGCTTAATCGGGCGGGTCGGGTCCTACGAGCAGTACTTC. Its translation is CASSLIGRVGSYEQYF.

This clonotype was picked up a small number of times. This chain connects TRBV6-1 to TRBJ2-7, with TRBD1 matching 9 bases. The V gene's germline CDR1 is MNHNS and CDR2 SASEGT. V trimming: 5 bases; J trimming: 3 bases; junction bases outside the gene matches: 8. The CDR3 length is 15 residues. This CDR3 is CASSRTGAPGYEQYF. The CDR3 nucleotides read TGTGCCAGCAGTCGGACAGGGGCCCCAGGCTACGAGCAGTACTTC.

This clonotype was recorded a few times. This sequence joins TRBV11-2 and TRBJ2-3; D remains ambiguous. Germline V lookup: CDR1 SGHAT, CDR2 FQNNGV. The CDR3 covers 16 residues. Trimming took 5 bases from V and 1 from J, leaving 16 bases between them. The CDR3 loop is CASSTMASAGTDTQYF. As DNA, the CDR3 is TGTGCCAGCAGCACGATGGCCAGCGCAGGCACAGATACGCAGTATTTT. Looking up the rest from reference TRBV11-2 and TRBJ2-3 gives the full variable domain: EAGVAQSPRYKIIEKRQSVAFWCNPISGHATLYWYQQILGQGPKLLIQFQNNGVVDDSQLPKDRFSAERLKGVDSTLKIQPAKLEDSAVYLCASSTMASAGTDTQYFGPGTRLTVL.

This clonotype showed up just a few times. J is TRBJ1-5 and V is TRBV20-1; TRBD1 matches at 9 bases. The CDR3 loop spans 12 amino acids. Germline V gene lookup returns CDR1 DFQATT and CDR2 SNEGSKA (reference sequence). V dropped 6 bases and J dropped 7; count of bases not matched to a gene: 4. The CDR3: CSAGDRDQPQHF. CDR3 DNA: TGCAGTGCGGGGGACAGGGACCAGCCCCAGCATTTT.

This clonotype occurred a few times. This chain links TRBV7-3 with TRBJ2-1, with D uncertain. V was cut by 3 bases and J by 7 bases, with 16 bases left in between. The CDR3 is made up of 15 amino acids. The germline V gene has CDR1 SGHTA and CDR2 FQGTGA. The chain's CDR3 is CASSLDGRYGNEQFF. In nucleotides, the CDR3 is TGTGCCAGCAGCTTGGACGGAAGATATGGGAATGAGCAGTTCTTC.

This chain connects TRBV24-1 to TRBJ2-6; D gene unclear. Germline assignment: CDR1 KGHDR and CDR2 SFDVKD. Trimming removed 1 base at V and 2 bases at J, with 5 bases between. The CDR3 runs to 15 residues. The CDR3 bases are TGTGCCACCAGTGATTTCCGTGCTGGGGCCAACGTCCTGACTTTC. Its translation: CATSDFRAGANVLTF.

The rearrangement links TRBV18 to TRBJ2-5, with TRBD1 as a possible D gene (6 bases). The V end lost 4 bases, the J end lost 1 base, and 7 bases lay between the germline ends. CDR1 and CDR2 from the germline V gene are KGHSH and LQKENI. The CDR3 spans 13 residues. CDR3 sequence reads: CASSRDTQETQYF. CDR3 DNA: TGTGCCAGCTCACGGGACACCCAAGAGACCCAGTACTTC.

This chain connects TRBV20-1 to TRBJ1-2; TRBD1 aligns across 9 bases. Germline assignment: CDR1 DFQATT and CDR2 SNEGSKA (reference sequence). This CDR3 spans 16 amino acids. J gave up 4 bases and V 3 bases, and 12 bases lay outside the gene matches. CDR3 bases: TGCAGTGCTAGGCGCGCGGGACAGGGTGGGGCCTATGGCTACACCTTC. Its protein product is CSARRAGQGGAYGYTF.

CDR3 DNA sequence: TGTGCCAGCAGCCTACAGGGCGAGGGGGCCCAGTACTTC. Its translation is CASSLQGEGAQYF. The chain has TRBV6-1 and TRBJ2-5; tentative D call: TRBD1 (6 bases). Trimming removed 6 bases from V and 9 bases from J, with 17 bases in between. This CDR3 has 13 amino acids. CDR1 is MNHNS, CDR2 SASEGT, per germline.

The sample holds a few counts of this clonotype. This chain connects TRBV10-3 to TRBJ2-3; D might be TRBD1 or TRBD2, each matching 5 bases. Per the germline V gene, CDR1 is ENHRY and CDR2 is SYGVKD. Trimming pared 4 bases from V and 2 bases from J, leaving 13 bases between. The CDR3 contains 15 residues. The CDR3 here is CAISAGRSNTDTQYF. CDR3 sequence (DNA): TGTGCCATCAGTGCGGGACGATCGAACACAGATACGCAGTATTTT.

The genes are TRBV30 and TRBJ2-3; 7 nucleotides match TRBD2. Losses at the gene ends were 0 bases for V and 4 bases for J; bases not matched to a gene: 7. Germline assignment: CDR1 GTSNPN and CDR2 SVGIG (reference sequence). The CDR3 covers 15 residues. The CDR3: CAWSVPSGLSDTQYF. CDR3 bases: TGTGCCTGGAGTGTCCCTAGCGGACTCTCAGATACGCAGTATTTT.

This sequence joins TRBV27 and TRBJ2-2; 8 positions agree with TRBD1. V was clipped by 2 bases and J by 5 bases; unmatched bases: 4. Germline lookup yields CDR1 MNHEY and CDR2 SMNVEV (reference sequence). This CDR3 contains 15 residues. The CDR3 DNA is TGTGCCAGCAGTTTAGACAGGGGTGGGACCGGGGAGCTGTTTTTT. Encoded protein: CASSLDRGGTGELFF.

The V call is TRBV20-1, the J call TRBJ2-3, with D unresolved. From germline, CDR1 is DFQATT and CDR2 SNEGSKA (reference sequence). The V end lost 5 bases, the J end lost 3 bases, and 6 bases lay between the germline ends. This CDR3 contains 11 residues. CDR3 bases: TGCAGTGCTCAAAGTACAGATACGCAGTATTTT. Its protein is CSAQSTDTQYF.

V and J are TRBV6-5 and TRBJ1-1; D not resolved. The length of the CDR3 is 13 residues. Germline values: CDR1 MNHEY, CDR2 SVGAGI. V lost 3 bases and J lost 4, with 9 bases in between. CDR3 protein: CASSYIVGTEAFF. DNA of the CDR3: TGTGCCAGCAGTTATATAGTGGGCACTGAAGCTTTCTTT.

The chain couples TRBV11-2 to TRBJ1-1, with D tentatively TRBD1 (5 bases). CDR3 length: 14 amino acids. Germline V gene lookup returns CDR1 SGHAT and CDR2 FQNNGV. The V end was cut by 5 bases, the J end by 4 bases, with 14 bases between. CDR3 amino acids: CASSDGQLSTEAFF. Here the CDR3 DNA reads TGTGCCAGCAGCGATGGACAACTGAGCACTGAAGCTTTCTTT.

The CDR3, as DNA: TGTGCCAGCAGTCCGCGACAGATAATAAGCTCTGGGGCCAACGTCCTGACTTTC. Amino acid sequence: CASSPRQIISSGANVLTF. The chain joins TRBV6-1 to TRBJ2-6; TRBD1 might be the D (5 bases). Trimming removed 5 bases at V and 0 bases at J, with 17 bases between. CDR1 is MNHNS, CDR2 SASEGT, per germline. CDR3 size: 18 residues.

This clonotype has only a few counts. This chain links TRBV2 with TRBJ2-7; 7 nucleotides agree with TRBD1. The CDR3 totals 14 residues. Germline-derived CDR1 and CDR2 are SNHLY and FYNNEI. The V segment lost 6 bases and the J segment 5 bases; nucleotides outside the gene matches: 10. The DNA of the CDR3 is TGTGCCAGCAGCGGGTCCCGACAGGGCAACGAGCAGTACTTC. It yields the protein CASSGSRQGNEQYF. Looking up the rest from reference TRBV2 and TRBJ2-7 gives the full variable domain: EPEVTQTPSHQVTQMGQEVILRCVPISNHLYFYWYRQILGQKVEFLVSFYNNEISEKSEIFDDQFSVERPDGSNFTLKIRSTKLEDSAMYFCASSGSRQGNEQYFGPGTRLTVT.

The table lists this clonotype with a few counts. This chain's CDR3 is CASSLIGTSPKSTDTQYF. DNA for the CDR3: TGTGCCAGCAGCCTGATCGGGACTAGCCCAAAAAGCACAGATACGCAGTATTTT. The chain carries TRBV6-1 and TRBJ2-3; the match to TRBD2 covers 9 bases. V shed 6 bases, J shed 0 bases, and the junction held 13 bases outside the gene matches. CDR3 length: 18 amino acids. Germline CDR1 MNHNS, CDR2 SASEGT.

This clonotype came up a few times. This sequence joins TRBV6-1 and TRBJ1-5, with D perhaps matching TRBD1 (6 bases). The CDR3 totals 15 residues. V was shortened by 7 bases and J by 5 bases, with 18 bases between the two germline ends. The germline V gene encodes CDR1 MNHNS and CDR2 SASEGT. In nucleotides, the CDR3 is TGTGCCAGCAAGTTATCCTACAGGGACGATCAGCCCCAGCATTTT. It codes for CASKLSYRDDQPQHF.

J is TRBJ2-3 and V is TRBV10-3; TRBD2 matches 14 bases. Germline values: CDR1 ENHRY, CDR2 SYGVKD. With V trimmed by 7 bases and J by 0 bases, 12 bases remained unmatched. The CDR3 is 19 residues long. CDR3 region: CAIKAEGTSGGWSTDTQYF. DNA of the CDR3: TGTGCCATCAAAGCCGAAGGGACTAGCGGGGGCTGGAGCACAGATACGCAGTATTTT.